This T cell receptor (beta chain) came from a study of shared clonotypes between healthy human individuals. Study conclusions and caveats: In this cohort, only blood was sampled, and tissue repertoires likely differ.

Remarks on this clone: Its specificity is not known.

In the source study's methods: Owing to the provision of junction-only sequences devoid of quality scores by immunoSEQ, filtering differed. TCRdb's table, derived via immunoSEQ multiplex PCR, lists solely in-frame clones and lacks some. V and J calls plus clone size are reproduced from that table; the DNA served to infer D and trimming. The sample includes more than 2,000,000 clones, 93% seen only once; the top ten take 0.39%. Looked up from germline, CDR1 is SGHNT and CDR2 is YYREEE (reference sequence). Trimming cost V 4 bases and J 6 bases; bases outside gene matches: 9. The CDR3 is made up of 16 amino acids.

The chain uses TRBV5-4 and TRBJ2-7; 14 nucleotides agree with TRBD2. This TCR was sampled from a young man in good health. Some clones in this sample may be carry-over from other donors' samples. Sequencing was done on a sample of naive CD4+ T cells from PBMCs. Subset of the sample: CD45RA+ positively selected. The CDR3 nucleotides are TGTGCCAGCAGCGCAAGACTAGCGGGAGGGCCGCTCGAGCAGTACTTC. Translated, it gives CASSARLAGGPLEQYF.